The TCR beta chain described here comes from a study of T cells in Graves' hyperthyroidism and ophthalmopathy. Across the study: The blood sample was taken at first diagnosis, before treatment began. Study-wide results and caveats: Blood also carried most thyroid clonotypes expanded above 0.001.

CDR3 length: 13 amino acids. The V end was cut by 3 bases, the J end by 0 bases, with 8 bases between. The V gene's germline CDR1 is DFQATT and CDR2 SNEGSKA (reference sequence). Authors of the study amplified TCR beta CDR3 regions from RNA transcripts. The HTBI primer set drove a first-round RT-PCR of the TCR CDR3. TCRdb re-derived calls from the multiplex PCR reads in MiXCR, one entry per CDR3 protein. The sample carries hundreds of thousands of distinct CDR3 sequences, about a third recorded once. Not enrolled were patients with uncontrolled infection, other autoimmune disease, pregnancy or lactation. Cells are PBMCs isolated from over 7.5 ml of fresh blood. This clonotype was seen a handful of times. Its specificity is not known.

Sequenced sample: blood. The V gene is TRBV20-1, the J gene TRBJ1-1, with no clear D. The clonotype comes from a woman in her forties with Graves' hyperthyroidism. CDR3 sequence reads: CSARGGVNTEAFF. Here the CDR3 DNA reads TGCAGTGCTAGGGGAGGCGTGAACACTGAAGCTTTCTTT.